This entry lists 9 T cell receptor beta chains sequenced from one sample in a study of blood T cell repertoires in COVID-19 (TCRdb year 2020). The library came from the immunoSEQ multiplex PCR assay. TCRdb provides this immuneACCESS table in a form limited to in-frame rearrangements. Some clones are lacking; in checked studies, under half of them reflect an unresolved V gene, and why the rest are absent is not known. The table for this sample lists under 500,000 clones; 80% to 90% of them were counted only once. Roughly 1.1% of the sample lies in the top ten. Sequencing was carried out using PBMCs or T cells enriched from blood (not recorded which). The receptor set was obtained from a young man who had recovered from COVID-19.

The chain uses TRBV3-1 (or the pseudogene TRBV3-2) and TRBJ2-1, with TRBD2 matching over 7 bases. V lost 1 base, J lost 4 bases, and 16 bases stayed unmatched. Germline CDR1 and CDR2: LGHDT and YNNKEL (reference sequence). This CDR3 spans 19 amino acids. CDR3 loop: CASSQVSGVLGLVYNEQFF. Written as DNA, the CDR3 is TGTGCCAGCAGCCAAGTATCGGGGGTTCTCGGACTAGTTTACAATGAGCAGTTCTTC.

This chain links TRBV10-3 with TRBJ2-1; 13 nucleotides agree with TRBD2. The CDR3 loop spans 14 amino acids. The germline V gene has CDR1 ENHRY and CDR2 SYGVKD. V gave up 7 bases and J gave up 14 bases; unmatched junction bases: 11. The CDR3 coding sequence is TGTGCCATCAATAACCGGACTAGCGGGAGTGGGGAGTTCTTC. Translated: CAINNRTSGSGEFF.

The genes are TRBV27 and TRBJ2-2; a weak D match, TRBD2 (6 bases). This CDR3 has 16 amino acids. V was trimmed by 5 bases and J by 0 bases, leaving 13 bases between them. Germline V gene data show CDR1 as MNHEY and CDR2 as SMNVEV (reference sequence). This CDR3 is CASSLWGEANTGELFF. The CDR3 DNA reads as TGTGCCAGCAGTCTCTGGGGGGAGGCGAACACCGGGGAGCTGTTTTTT.

The count of this clone is one. The chain couples TRBV12-5 to TRBJ2-7; TRBD2 matches at 9 bases. The CDR3 has 22 residues. J lost 0 bases, V lost 1 base, and 22 bases had no gene match. Germline V gene data show CDR1 as LGHNT and CDR2 as FRNRAP. CDR3 residues: CASGLGPSGGRAVSLSSYEQYF. The CDR3 nucleotides read TGTGCTAGTGGTTTGGGGCCGAGCGGCGGGAGGGCCGTCTCCTTGAGCTCCTACGAGCAGTACTTC.

The J gene is TRBJ2-1, the V gene TRBV29-1; 14 nucleotides align to TRBD2. This CDR3 is built from 17 residues. J gave up 6 bases and V 4 bases, and 11 bases lay outside the gene matches. Germline-derived CDR1 and CDR2 are SQVTM and ANQGSEA. CDR3: CSVGTSGRTIAPNEQFF. The CDR3 DNA follows: TGCAGCGTTGGGACTAGCGGGAGGACGATCGCCCCCAATGAGCAGTTCTTC.

This clone was picked up one time. The V and J genes are TRBV28 and TRBJ2-2; TRBD1 agrees at 8 bases. The CDR3 length is 16 residues. Looked up from germline, CDR1 is MDHEN and CDR2 is SYDVKM. J gave up 5 bases and V 3 bases, and 8 bases lay outside the gene matches. The DNA for the CDR3 is TGTGCCAGCAGTTTTCAGGGGGCCGGAGGAACCGGGGAGCTGTTTTTT. It is translated as CASSFQGAGGTGELFF.

This rearrangement joins TRBV7-9 to TRBJ1-6, with D possibly being TRBD1 (6 bases). The germline V gene has CDR1 SEHNR and CDR2 FQNEAQ (reference sequence). V was trimmed by 1 base and J by 0 bases, leaving 16 bases between them. The CDR3 runs to 19 residues. CDR3 residues: CASSLGLTGFRSYNSPLHF. The CDR3 coding sequence is TGTGCCAGCAGCTTAGGACTAACAGGGTTTCGCTCCTATAATTCACCCCTCCACTTT.

CDR3 sequence (DNA): TGTGCCAGCTTAGCGGGAGGGGCTTGGCACGAGCAGTACTTC. Protein sequence: CASLAGGAWHEQYF. V usage is TRBV9 and J usage is TRBJ2-7; 11 bases fit TRBD2. The CDR3 has 14 amino acids. V trimming: 7 bases; J trimming: 5 bases; junction bases outside the gene matches: 8. The V gene's germline CDR1 is SGDLS and CDR2 YYNGEE.

V is TRBV6-4 and J is TRBJ2-5; 7 nucleotides align to TRBD1. CDR3 length equals 16 residues. With 1 base clipped from V and 1 base from J, the junction kept 6 bases outside the gene matches. Germline loops: CDR1 MRHNA, CDR2 SNTAGT. For the CDR3, the DNA is TGTGCCAGCAGTGACTGGATGGGACAGACCCAAGAGACCCAGTACTTC. It is translated as CASSDWMGQTQETQYF.